The sequence of this TCR beta chain was determined in a study of blood T cell repertoires in COVID-19. Study summary: Some COVID-19 samples were acute and others convalescent; all came from the United States, Italy and Spain.

CDR3 length: 14 residues. The germline CDR1 and CDR2 sequences are SGHNT and YYREEE (reference sequence). In the authors' methods: Scientists estimated how many nucleated cells there were by amplifying reference gene primers. TCRdb's copy holds only in-frame clones and misses some; the assay was immunoSEQ multiplex PCR. The D gene and trimming were derived from the DNA, and the V and J assignments and clone size from that table. The data contain almost 300,000 clones, around 87% of them singletons. This TCR came from a man aged 65 to 85 with acute or convalescent COVID-19. The sequenced sample was peripheral blood. This chain uses TRBV5-4 with TRBJ2-1; 9 nucleotides align to TRBD1. As DNA, the CDR3 is TGTGCACTGCAACAGGGGGCTCTTGGCAATGAGCAGTTCTTC. Its protein product is CALQQGALGNEQFF.